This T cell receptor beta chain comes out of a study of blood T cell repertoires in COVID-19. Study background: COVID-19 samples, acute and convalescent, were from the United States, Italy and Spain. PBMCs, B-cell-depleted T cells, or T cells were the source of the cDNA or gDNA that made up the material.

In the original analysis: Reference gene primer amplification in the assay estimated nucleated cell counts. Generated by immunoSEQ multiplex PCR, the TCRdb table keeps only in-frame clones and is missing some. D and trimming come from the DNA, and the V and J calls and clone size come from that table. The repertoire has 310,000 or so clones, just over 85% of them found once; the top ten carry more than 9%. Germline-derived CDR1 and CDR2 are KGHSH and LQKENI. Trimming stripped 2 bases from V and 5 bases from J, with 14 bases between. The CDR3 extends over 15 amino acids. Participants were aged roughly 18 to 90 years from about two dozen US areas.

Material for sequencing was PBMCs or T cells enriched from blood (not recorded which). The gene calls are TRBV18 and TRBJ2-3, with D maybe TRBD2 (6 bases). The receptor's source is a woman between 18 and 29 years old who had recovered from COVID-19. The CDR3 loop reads CASSPRTGELDTQYF. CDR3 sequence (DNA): TGTGCCAGCTCACCAAGGACGGGGGAATTAGATACGCAGTATTTT.